This T cell receptor beta chain derives from a study of cytotoxic CD8 clonotypes in ibrutinib-treated CLL. Study-wide background: On average, more than 85,000 productive rearrangements and about 280,000 productive templates per sample.

The CDR3 consists of 16 residues. Per germline, CDR1 LNHDA and CDR2 SQIVND (reference sequence). About this clone itself: Its specificity is not known. At one end, the junction sequence differs from germline, possibly due to a read error.

Study-wide points: A difference in sampling times existed between sustained-remission and progressing patients.

The data were produced by immunoSEQ multiplex PCR, yet TCRdb's version contains in-frame clones alone and is incomplete. The sample has some 310,000 clones; about 80% are singletons. Source: PBMCs, taken before ibrutinib treatment. The chain uses TRBV19 and TRBJ1-5; 12 bases agree with TRBD1. This clonotype originated in a human donor with chronic lymphocytic leukemia. The CDR3 region has the DNA TGTGCCAGTAGTATAGCGGGACAGGGGGCTGTTCAGGCCCAGCATTTT. Its translation: CASSIAGQGAVQAQHF.